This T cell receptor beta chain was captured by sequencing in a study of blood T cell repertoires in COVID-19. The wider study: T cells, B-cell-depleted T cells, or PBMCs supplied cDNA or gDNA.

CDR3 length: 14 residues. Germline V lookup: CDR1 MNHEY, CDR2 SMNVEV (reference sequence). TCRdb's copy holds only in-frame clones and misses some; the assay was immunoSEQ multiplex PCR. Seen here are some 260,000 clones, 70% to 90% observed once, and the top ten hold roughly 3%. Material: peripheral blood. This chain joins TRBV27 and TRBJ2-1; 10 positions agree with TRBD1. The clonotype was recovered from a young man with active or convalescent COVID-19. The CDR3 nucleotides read TGTTCGACAAGTCGGGACAGGGGAGGTTGGGAGCAGTTCTTC. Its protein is CSTSRDRGGWEQFF.